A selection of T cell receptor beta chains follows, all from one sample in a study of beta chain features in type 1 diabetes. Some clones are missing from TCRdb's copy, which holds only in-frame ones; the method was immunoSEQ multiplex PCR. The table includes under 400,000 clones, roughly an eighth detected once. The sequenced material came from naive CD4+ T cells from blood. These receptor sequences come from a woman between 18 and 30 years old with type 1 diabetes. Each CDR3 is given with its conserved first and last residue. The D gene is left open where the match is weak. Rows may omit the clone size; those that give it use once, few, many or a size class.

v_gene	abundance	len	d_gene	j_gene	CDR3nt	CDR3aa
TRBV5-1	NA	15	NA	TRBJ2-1	TGCGCCAGCAGCTTTTCCGGCCTGGAGAACTATGAGCAGTTCTTC	CASSFSGLENYEQFF
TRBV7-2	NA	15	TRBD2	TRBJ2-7	TGTGCCAGCAGCCCCAGGACTAGCGGTTCCTACGAGCAGTACTTC	CASSPRTSGSYEQYF
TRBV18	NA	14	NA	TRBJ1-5	TGTGCCAGCTCACTCAGGGATAGCAATCAGCCCCAGCATTTT	CASSLRDSNQPQHF
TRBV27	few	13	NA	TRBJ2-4	TGTGCCAGCAGTCCATCGAGGAGCAACATTCAGTACTTC	CASSPSRSNIQYF
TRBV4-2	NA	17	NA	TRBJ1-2	TGTGCCAGCAGCCAAGAAAGACAGATCCTTTCTAACTATGGCTACACCTTC	CASSQERQILSNYGYTF
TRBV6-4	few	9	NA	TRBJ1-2	TGTGTACAGACAGCTGGCTACACCTTC	CVQTAGYTF
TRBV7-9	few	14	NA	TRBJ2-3	TGTGCCAGCAGCCGTGGCAGGGTACCAGATACGCAGTATTTT	CASSRGRVPDTQYF
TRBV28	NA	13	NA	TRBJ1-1	TGTGCCAGCAGTTCGACACCGGACACTGAAGCTTTCTTT	CASSSTPDTEAFF
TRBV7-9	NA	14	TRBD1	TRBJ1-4	TGTGCCAGCAGCCAGGGGGGCAGTAATGAAAAACTGTTTTTT	CASSQGGSNEKLFF
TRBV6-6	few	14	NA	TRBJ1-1	TGTGCCAGCAACCCGGCGCTAGGAGGGACTGAAGCTTTCTTT	CASNPALGGTEAFF
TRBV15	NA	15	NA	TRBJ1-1	TGTGCCACCAGCAGGACGGGACACACGAACACTGAAGCTTTCTTT	CATSRTGHTNTEAFF
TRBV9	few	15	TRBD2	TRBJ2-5	TGTGCCAGCAGCGTAGGGGGACTACAACAAGAGACCCAGTACTTC	CASSVGGLQQETQYF
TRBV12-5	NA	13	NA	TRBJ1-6	TGTGCTAGTGGAAGAGACAACATAGGACCCCTCCACTTT	CASGRDNIGPLHF
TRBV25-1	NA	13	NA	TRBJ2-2	TGTGCCAGCAGTCGTATCGACACCGGGGAGCTGTTTTTT	CASSRIDTGELFF
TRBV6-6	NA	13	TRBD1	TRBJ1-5	TGTGCCATACAGGGGGCGAGCAATCAGCCCCAGCATTTT	CAIQGASNQPQHF
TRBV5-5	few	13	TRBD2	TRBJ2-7	TGTGCCAGCAGCTTCGAGCGGGACTACGAGCAGTACTTC	CASSFERDYEQYF
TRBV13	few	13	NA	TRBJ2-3	TGTGCCAGCAGCCCCGCCGGGAGCGATACGCAGTATTTT	CASSPAGSDTQYF
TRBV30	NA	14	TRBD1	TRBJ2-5	TGTGCCTGGAGTGTACCCCATCCAGGGGGGACCCAGTACTTC	CAWSVPHPGGTQYF
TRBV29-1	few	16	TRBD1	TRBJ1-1	TGCAGCGTTGAAGGCCAACAGGGGGTTTCTCTGAGTGAAGCTTTCTTT	CSVEGQQGVSLSEAFF
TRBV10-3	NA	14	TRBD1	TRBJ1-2	TGTGCCATCAGGTCACAGGGGTGGGACTATGGCTACACCTTC	CAIRSQGWDYGYTF
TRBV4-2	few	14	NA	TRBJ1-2	TGTGCCAGCAGCCCCTCCGGGGAGGGTTATGGCTACACCTTC	CASSPSGEGYGYTF
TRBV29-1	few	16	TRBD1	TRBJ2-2	TGCAGCGTTGGGGGTGTAAGGGACAGAACCACCGGGGAGCTGTTTTTT	CSVGGVRDRTTGELFF
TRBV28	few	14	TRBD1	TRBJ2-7	TGTGCCAGCAGCCCCGGGACAGGGTTCCACGAGCAGTACTTC	CASSPGTGFHEQYF
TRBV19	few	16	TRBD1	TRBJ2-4	TGTGCCAGTAGTACACAGGGGGTGATAGCCAAAAACATTCAGTACTTC	CASSTQGVIAKNIQYF
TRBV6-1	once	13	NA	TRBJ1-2	TGTGCCAGCCCACAGGGATCTAACTATGGCTACACCTTC	CASPQGSNYGYTF
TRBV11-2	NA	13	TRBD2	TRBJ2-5	TGTGCCAGCAGGAGCGGGGTACAAGAGACCCAGTACTTC	CASRSGVQETQYF
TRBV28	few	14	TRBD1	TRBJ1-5	TGTGCCAGCAGTACGGGACAGGGGGATCAGCCCCAGCATTTT	CASSTGQGDQPQHF
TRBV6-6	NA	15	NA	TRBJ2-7	TGTGCCAGCAGTTACTCGCCGGGACACCTTTACGAGCAGTACTTC	CASSYSPGHLYEQYF
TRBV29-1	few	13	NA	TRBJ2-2	TGCAGCGTGCCCCTATATCGCACCGGGGAGCTGTTTTTT	CSVPLYRTGELFF
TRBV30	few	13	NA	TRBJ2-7	TGTGCCTGGAGTCCAGGGCCGTACTACGAGCAGTACTTC	CAWSPGPYYEQYF
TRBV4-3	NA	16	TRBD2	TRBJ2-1	TGCGCCAGCAGCCAAGATTGGGGGGGCTCCTACAATGAGCAGTTCTTC	CASSQDWGGSYNEQFF